Shown below are 4 T cell receptor beta chains from a single sample sequenced in a study of T cells in Graves' hyperthyroidism and ophthalmopathy. The CDR3 regions of TCR beta were amplified from RNA transcripts. In the first-round RT-PCR of the TCR CDR3, the HTBI primer set was used. MiXCR, run by TCRdb on the multiplex PCR reads, gives a single entry per CDR3 protein. The sample has around 440,000 distinct CDR3 sequences, 15% to 19% seen once. Material: blood. These receptors were obtained from a woman aged 18-29 years with Graves' hyperthyroidism.

This clonotype was seen at least ten times. The chain employs TRBV20-1 and TRBJ1-6; 7 positions agree with TRBD1. Looked up from germline, CDR1 is DFQATT and CDR2 is SNEGSKA (reference sequence). CDR3 length equals 17 residues. CDR3 coding DNA: TGCAGCGTCGAACAGGGGTTACGAGTTAATTATAATTCACCCCTCCACTTT. This sequence encodes CSVEQGLRVNYNSPLHF.

In its sample, this clonotype was seen many times. The chain couples TRBV12-3 or TRBV12-4 to TRBJ1-1; TRBD1 is a possible D gene (6 bases). V shed 6 bases and J shed 1 base, with 15 bases lying between them. This CDR3 spans 15 amino acids. Here the CDR3 reads CASSHGGQTNTEAFF. DNA for the CDR3: TGTGCCAGCAGCCACGGAGGACAGACGAACACTGAAGCTTTCTTT.

V gene TRBV28 combines with J gene TRBJ1-5; weak D call: TRBD1 (5 bases). Germline lookup yields CDR1 MDHEN and CDR2 SYDVKM. The length of the CDR3 is 14 residues. Trimming cost V 4 bases and J 1 base, with 8 bases left between them. DNA of the CDR3: TGTGCCAGCAGTTCCTCAGGGAGCAATCAGCCCCAGCATTTT. Encoded protein: CASSSSGSNQPQHF.

The CDR3 DNA is TGTGCCAGCAGTTTCCATCAGGCTAGCGCTCGGGAGACCCAGTACTTC. Residues: CASSFHQASARETQYF. The chain recombines TRBV6-1 with TRBJ2-5, with a weak D call TRBD2 (6 bases). Trimming removed 5 bases at V and 5 bases at J, with 21 bases between. The CDR3 spans 16 residues. Germline V CDR1 and CDR2: MNHNS, SASEGT.